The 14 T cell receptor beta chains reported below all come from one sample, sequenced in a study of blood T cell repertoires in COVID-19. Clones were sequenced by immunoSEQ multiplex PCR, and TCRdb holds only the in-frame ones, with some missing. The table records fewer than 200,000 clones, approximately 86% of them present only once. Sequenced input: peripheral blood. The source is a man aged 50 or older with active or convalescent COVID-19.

CDR3 loop: CASSYLGRVSYEQYF. The CDR3 DNA is TGTGCCAGCAGTTACCTCGGGCGGGTATCCTACGAGCAGTACTTC. J is TRBJ2-7 and V is TRBV6-5, with D perhaps matching TRBD2 (5 bases). Per the germline V gene, CDR1 is MNHEY and CDR2 is SVGAGI. With 2 bases removed from V and 1 base from J, the gap between germline ends came to 12 bases. CDR3 size: 15 residues.

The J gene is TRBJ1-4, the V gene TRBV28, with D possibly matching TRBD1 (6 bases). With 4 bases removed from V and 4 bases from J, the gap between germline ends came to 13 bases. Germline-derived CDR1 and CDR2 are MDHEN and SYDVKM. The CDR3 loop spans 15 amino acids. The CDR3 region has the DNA TGTGCCAGCAGTTCCCAGGGGCTAGATAATGAAAAACTGTTTTTT. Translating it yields CASSSQGLDNEKLFF.

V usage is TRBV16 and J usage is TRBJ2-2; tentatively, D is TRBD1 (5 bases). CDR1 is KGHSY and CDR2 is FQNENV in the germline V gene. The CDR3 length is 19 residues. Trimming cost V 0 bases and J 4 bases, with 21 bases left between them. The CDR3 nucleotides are TGTGCCAGCAGCCAATCGGCTGTCCCGTCTCAGGGTCCCACCGGGGAGCTGTTTTTT. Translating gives CASSQSAVPSQGPTGELFF.

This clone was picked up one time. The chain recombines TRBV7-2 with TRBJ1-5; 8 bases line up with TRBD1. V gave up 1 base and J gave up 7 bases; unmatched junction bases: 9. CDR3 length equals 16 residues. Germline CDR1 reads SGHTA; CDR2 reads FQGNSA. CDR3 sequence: CASSLGSSGGIQPQHF. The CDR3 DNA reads TGTGCCAGCAGCTTAGGTTCGTCAGGGGGCATCCAGCCCCAGCATTTT.

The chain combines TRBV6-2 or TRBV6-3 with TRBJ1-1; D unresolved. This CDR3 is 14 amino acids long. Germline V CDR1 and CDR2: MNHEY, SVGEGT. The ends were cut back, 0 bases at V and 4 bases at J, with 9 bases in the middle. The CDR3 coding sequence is TGTGCCAGCAGTTACTCGAATCGGGGCACTGAAGCTTTCTTT. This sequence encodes CASSYSNRGTEAFF.

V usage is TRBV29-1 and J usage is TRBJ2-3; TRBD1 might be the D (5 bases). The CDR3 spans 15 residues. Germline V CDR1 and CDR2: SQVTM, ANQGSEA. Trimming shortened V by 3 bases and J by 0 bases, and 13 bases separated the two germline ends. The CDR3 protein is CSVDNQAGSTDTQYF. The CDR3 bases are TGCAGCGTTGATAACCAGGCAGGGAGCACAGATACGCAGTATTTT.

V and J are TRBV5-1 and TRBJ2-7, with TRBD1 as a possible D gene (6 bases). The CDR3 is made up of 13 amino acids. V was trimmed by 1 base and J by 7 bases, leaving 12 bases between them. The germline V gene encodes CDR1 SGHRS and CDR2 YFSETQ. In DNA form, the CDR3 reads TGCGCCAGCAGCTTGTATCAGGGGCGGGAGCAGTACTTC. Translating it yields CASSLYQGREQYF.

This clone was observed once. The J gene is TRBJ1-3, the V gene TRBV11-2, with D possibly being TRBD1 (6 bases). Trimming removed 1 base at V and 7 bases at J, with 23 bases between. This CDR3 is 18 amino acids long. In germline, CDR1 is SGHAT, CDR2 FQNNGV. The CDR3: CASSLASTGPTRRNTIYF. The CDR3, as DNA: TGTGCCAGCAGCTTAGCTTCAACAGGGCCTACAAGGAGGAACACCATATATTTT.

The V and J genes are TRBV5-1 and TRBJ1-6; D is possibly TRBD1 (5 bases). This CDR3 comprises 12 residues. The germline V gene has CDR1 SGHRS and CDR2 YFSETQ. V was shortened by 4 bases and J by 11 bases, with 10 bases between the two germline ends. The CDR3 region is CASSLQGPPLHF. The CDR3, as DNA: TGCGCCAGCAGCCTGCAGGGTCCACCCCTCCACTTT.

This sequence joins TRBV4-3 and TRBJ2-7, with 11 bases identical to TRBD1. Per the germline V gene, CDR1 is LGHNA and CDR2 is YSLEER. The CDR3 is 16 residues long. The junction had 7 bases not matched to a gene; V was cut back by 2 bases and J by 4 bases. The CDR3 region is CASSQQLGQGGYEQYF. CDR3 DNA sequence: TGCGCCAGCAGCCAACAATTGGGACAGGGGGGTTACGAGCAGTACTTC.

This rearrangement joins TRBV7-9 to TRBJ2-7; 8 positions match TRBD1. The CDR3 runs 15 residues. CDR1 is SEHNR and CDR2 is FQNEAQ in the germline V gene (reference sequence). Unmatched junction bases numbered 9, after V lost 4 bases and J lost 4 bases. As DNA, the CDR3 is TGTGCCAGCAGCTCCGGCCGGGACAGGACTTACGAGCAGTACTTC. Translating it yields CASSSGRDRTYEQYF.

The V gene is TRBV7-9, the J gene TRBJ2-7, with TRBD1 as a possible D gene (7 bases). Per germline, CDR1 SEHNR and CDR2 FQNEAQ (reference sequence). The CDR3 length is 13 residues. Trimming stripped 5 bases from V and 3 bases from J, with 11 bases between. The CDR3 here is CASSQGGDYEQYF. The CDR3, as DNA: TGTGCCAGCAGCCAGGGGGGAGACTACGAGCAGTACTTC.

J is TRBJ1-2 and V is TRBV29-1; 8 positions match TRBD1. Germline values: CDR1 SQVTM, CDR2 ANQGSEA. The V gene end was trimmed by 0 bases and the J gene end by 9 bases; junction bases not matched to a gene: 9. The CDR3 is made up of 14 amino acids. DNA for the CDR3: TGCAGCGTTGAAGACATCAGGGGGCACGCAAGCTACACCTTC. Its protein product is CSVEDIRGHASYTF.

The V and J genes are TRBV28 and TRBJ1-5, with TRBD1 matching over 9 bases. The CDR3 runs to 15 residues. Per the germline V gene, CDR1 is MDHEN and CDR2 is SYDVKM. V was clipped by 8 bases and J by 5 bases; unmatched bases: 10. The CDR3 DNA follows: TGTGCCAGCCGAAACAGGGGGCATGGGTATCAGCCCCAGCATTTT. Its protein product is CASRNRGHGYQPQHF.